This paragraph reports one T cell receptor beta chain. Unmatched junction bases numbered 8, after V lost 3 bases and J lost 2 bases. Per the germline V gene, CDR1 is SQVTM and CDR2 is ANQGSEA. The CDR3 is 15 amino acids. This entry comes from a study of blood T cell repertoires in COVID-19. Background on the study: COVID-19 samples collected from the United States, Italy and Spain covered acute and convalescent phases. Nucleic acid was either cDNA or gDNA, and it came from T cells, B-cell-depleted T cells, or PBMCs.

Authors' processing steps: Amplified reference gene primers provided the basis for estimating nucleated cell counts. Sequenced by immunoSEQ multiplex PCR; TCRdb stores in-frame clones only, minus some. The V and J calls and clone size are taken from that table; D and trimming were inferred from the DNA. The sample has over 250,000 clones; 88% are singletons. Material for sequencing was peripheral blood. The J gene is TRBJ2-3, the V gene TRBV29-1; 7 nucleotides match TRBD2. The receptor was derived from a woman in her thirties or forties who had recovered from COVID-19. As DNA, the CDR3 is TGCAGCGTTGATGTGGGACTATCGGTCACAGATACGCAGTATTTT. Translating it yields CSVDVGLSVTDTQYF.